Given below is one T cell receptor beta chain in context. A single count supports this clone. Its antigen target is currently unknown. Base qualities were left out, and no much larger clone turns up one base away. The sample holds other DNA sequences that translate to the same CDR3. The data were obtained in a study of T cell responses to AZD1222 COVID-19 vaccine (dated by TCRdb to the early 2020s). About the full investigation: AZD1222 recipients whose second dose came at about 4 weeks and those whose second dose came at about 12 weeks were combined into one group, since spike-specific TCR depth and breadth did not differ between the two schedules. Trial participants were enrolled into age subgroups of 18-55, 56-69 and 70-plus years, which contained around 150, 29 and 61 TCR-sequenced participants, respectively. TCR sequencing was performed for more than 230 trial participants, of whom about 200 were given two doses of AZD1222 and 26 were given two doses of MenACWY control vaccine. Study-wide findings and limitations: Conclusions about previously exposed vaccinees were limited because only 6 or 7 AZD1222 recipients were SARS-CoV-2 seropositive at baseline. No day 14 peak-response samples were available, so repertoires were characterized only after the peak T cell response. After two AZD1222 doses, spike-specific TCR breadth and depth were significantly higher than at day 0 and than in MenACWY recipients. The vaccine-associated CD4 TCRs covered the entire spike protein, and the dominant responses fell in regions 160-218 and 743-854. Participants were mostly white British, with more females than males. The authors suggested clonal diversity may have been underestimated. Nearly half of unique spike-specific TCRs reportedly recognized epitopes outside regions mutated in the B.1.351 and B.1.1.7 variants. In the small 56-69-year group, the increase in depth fell short of significance, most likely because of low power.

The sample's time point label is to be understood as: baseline before first vaccination. Vaccinee samples were obtained from the UK trials COV001 and COV002, which included a single-blind randomized controlled phase 2/3 trial of AZD1222 (ChAdOx1 nCoV-19) in healthy adults. For TCRbeta chain sequencing, PBMC samples from trial participants were taken at day 0 and at day 28 after the second dose. The CDR3 regions of human TCRbeta chains were analyzed by immunosequencing. Under the source paper's analysis protocol: TCRs in the repertoires were matched against a reference library of SARS-CoV-2-specific TCRs that had been generated with the MIRA antigen-specificity platform. Breadth was defined as the fraction of unique TCRs that were SARS-CoV-2-associated. Depth was defined as the fraction of total T cells that were SARS-CoV-2-associated. Using the MIRA data, each spike-specific TCR was mapped to the spike region that the TCR reacts to and placed in a CD4 or CD8 class. Log10-transformed breadth and depth values were compared by one-way ANOVA with Sidak's multiple comparisons tests. Entries here come from immuneACCESS through TCRdb and include only in-frame sequences with V and J called. Some clones fail to appear in such tables; in the studies checked, an unresolved V gene covers under half of the shortfall, and the cause of the remainder is unknown. The V and J calls and clone size are taken from that table; D and trimming were inferred from the DNA. The sample includes about 140,000 clones, with over 90% observed a single time. The ten largest clonotypes hold about 2.3% of the sample.

V is pared back by 1 base and J by 3 bases, with 4 bases lying between the germline termini. Looking up the germline V gene yields CDR1 MNHNS and CDR2 SASEGT. The CDR3 goes from the cysteine to the phenylalanine over 12 residues. Just the 36-base CDR3 DNA is kept, in frame starting at base 1. The specimen comprised peripheral blood, sampled on day 0 of AZD1222 vaccination. This receptor was obtained from an adult in good health. The rearrangement joined TRBV6-1 to TRBJ2-7; no D gene can be assigned with confidence. The bases read TGTGCCAGCAGTGAAGTAGGCTACGAGCAGTACTTC. This codes for CASSEVGYEQYF.